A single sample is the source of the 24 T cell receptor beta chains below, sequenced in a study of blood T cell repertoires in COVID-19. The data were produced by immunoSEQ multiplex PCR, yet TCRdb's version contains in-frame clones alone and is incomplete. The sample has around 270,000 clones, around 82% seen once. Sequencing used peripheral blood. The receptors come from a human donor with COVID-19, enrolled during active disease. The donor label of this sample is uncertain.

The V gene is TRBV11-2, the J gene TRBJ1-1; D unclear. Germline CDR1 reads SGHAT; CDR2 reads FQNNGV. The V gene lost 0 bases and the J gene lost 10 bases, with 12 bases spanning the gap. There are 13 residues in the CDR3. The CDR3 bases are TGTGCCAGCAGCTTAGATCTCCCCCGGGTAGCTTTCTTT. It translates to CASSLDLPRVAFF.

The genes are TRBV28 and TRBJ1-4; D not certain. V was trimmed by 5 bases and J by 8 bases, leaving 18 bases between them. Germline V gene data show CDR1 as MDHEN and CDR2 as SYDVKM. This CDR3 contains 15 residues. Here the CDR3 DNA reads TGTGCCAGCAGTCCCTGGGGTCAGGCGGGGGAAAAACTGTTTTTT. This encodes CASSPWGQAGEKLFF.

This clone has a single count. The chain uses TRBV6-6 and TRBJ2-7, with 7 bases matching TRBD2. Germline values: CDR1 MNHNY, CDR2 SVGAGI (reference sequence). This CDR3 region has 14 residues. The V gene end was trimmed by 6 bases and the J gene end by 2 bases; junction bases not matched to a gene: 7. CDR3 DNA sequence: TGTGCCAGCAGCCGACGGGACTACCCCTACGAGCAGTACTTC. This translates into CASSRRDYPYEQYF.

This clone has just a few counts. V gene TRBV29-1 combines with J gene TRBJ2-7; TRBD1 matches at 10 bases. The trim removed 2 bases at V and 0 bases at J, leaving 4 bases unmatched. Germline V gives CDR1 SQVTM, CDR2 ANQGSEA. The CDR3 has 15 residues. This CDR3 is CSVEMGQGSSYEQYF. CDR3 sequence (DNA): TGCAGCGTTGAAATGGGACAGGGGAGCTCCTACGAGCAGTACTTC.

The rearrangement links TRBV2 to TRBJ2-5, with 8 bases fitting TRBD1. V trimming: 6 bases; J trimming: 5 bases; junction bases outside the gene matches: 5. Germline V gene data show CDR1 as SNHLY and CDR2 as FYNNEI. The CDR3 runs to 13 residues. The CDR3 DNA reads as TGTGCCAGCAGATCAGGGGGCCATGAGACCCAGTACTTC. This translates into CASRSGGHETQYF.

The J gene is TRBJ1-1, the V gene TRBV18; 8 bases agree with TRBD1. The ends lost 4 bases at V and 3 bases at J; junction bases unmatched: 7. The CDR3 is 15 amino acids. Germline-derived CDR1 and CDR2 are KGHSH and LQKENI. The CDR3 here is CASSLTGDRDTEAFF. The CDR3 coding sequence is TGTGCCAGCTCACTGACAGGGGACCGAGACACTGAAGCTTTCTTT. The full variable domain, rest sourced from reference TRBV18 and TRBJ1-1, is NAGVMQNPRHLVRRRGQEARLRCSPMKGHSHVYWYRQLPEEGLKFMVYLQKENIIDESGMPKERFSAEFPKEGPSILRIQQVVRGDSAAYFCASSLTGDRDTEAFFGQGTRLTVV.

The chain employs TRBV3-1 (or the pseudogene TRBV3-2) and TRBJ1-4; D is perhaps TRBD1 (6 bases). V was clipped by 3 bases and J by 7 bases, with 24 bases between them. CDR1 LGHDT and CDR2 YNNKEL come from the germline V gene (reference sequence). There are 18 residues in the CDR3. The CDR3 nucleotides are TGTGCCAGCAGCCACTTATTTGCCAGGGGTTTATCGGGTGAAAAACTGTTTTTT. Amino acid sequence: CASSHLFARGLSGEKLFF.

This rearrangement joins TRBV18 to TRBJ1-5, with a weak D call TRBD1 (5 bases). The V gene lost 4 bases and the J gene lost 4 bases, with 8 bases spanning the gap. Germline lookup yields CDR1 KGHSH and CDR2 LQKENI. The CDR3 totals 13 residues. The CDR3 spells CASSLQDNQPQHF. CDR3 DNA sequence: TGTGCCAGCTCACTACAGGATAATCAGCCCCAGCATTTT.

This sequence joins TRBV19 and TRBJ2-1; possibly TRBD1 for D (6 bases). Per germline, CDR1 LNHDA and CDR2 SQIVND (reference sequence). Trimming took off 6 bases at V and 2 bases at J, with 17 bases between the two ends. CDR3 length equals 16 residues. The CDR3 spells CASSDRAGVPYNEQFF. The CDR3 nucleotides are TGTGCCAGTAGCGATAGGGCAGGGGTACCCTACAATGAGCAGTTCTTC.

The CDR3 here is CASSSLRGSNTEAFF. The CDR3 nucleotides read TGTGCCAGCAGCTCCCTCCGCGGTTCGAACACTGAAGCTTTCTTT. The chain employs TRBV7-3 and TRBJ1-1; the D is unclear. The CDR3 is 15 residues long. The germline gives CDR1 SGHTA, CDR2 FQGTGA. Trimming left V 4 bases short and J 1 base short, with 13 bases between.

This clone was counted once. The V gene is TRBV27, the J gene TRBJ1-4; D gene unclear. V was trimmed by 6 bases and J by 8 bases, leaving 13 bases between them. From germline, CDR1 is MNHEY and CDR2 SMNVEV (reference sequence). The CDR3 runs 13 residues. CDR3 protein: CASSHRIEEKLFF. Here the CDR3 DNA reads TGTGCCAGCAGCCACAGAATCGAAGAAAAACTGTTTTTT.

The CDR3: CASSRELSQGKHTF. The CDR3 nucleotides are TGTGCCAGCAGCCGAGAATTAAGTCAGGGGAAACACACCTTC. The J gene is TRBJ1-2, the V gene TRBV4-2; D perhaps matches TRBD1 (6 bases). This CDR3 contains 14 residues. Between the trimmed V and J ends, which lost 4 bases and 12 bases, there was a span of 21 bases. Germline loops: CDR1 LGHNA, CDR2 YNFKEQ.

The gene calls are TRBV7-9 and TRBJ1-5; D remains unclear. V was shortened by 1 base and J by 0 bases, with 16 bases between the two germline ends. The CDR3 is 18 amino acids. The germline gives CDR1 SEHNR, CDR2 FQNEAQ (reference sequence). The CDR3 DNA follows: TGTGCCAGCAGCTTAGACGGCGGTTCCATCTATAGCAATCAGCCCCAGCATTTT. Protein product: CASSLDGGSIYSNQPQHF.

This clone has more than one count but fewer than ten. This CDR3 reads CASSAAGVGTQYF. The DNA of the CDR3 is TGTGCCAGTAGTGCGGCGGGTGTTGGGACCCAGTACTTC. The chain couples TRBV9 to TRBJ2-5, with D possibly TRBD2 on 5 matching bases. The CDR3 runs 13 residues. CDR1 and CDR2 (germline): SGDLS, YYNGEE. Trimming removed 8 bases at V and 7 bases at J, with 18 bases between.

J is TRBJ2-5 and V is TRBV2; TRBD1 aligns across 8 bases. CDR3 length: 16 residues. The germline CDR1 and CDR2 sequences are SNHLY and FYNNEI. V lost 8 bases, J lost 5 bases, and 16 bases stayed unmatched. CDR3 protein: CASASGLTGARETQYF. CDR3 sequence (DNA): TGTGCCAGCGCCTCTGGGCTGACAGGGGCTAGGGAGACCCAGTACTTC.

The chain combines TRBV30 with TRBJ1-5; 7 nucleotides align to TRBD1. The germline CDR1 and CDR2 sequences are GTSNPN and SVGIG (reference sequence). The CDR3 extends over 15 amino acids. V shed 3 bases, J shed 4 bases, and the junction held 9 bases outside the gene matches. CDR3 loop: CAWRVRDRGNQPQHF. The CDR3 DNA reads TGTGCCTGGAGGGTCCGGGACAGAGGGAATCAGCCCCAGCATTTT.

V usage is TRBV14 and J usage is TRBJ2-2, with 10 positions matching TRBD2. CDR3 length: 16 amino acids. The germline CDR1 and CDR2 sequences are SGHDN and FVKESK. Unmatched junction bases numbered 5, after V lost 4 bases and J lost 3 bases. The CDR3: CASSRLAGDHTGELFF. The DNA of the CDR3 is TGTGCCAGCAGCCGCCTAGCGGGAGATCACACCGGGGAGCTGTTTTTT.

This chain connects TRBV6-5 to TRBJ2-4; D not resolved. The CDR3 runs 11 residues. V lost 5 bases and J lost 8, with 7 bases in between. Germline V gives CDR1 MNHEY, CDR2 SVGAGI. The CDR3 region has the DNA TGTGCCAGCAGTCCCAGTCACATTCAGTACTTC. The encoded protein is CASSPSHIQYF.

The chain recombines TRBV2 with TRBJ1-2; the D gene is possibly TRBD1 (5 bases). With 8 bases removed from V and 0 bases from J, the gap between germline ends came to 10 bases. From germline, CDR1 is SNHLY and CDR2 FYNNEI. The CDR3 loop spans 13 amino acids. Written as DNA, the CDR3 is TGTGCCAGCTCCAGGGAGGCTAACTATGGCTACACCTTC. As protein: CASSREANYGYTF.

The CDR3 reads CASSQGRTGAEVHEQFF. The CDR3 DNA reads as TGTGCCAGCAGCCAAGGGAGGACAGGGGCGGAGGTTCATGAGCAGTTCTTC. The J gene is TRBJ2-1, the V gene TRBV3-1 (or the pseudogene TRBV3-2); 9 nucleotides align to TRBD1. Trimming took 1 base from V and 8 from J; bases not matched to a gene: 12. Germline CDR1 LGHDT, CDR2 YNNKEL (reference sequence). CDR3 size: 17 residues.

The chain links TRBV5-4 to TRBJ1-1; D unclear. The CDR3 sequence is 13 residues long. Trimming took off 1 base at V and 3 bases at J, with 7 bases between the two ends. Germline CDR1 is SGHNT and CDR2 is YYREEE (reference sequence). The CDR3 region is CASSLPLDTEAFF. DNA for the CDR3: TGTGCCAGCAGCTTGCCCCTCGACACTGAAGCTTTCTTT.

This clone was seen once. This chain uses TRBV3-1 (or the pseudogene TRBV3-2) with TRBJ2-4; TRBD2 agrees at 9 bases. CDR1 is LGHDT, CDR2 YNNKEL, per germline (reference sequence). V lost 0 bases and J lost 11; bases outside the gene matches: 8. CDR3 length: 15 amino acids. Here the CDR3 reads CASSQERGLAPLQYF. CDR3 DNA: TGTGCCAGCAGCCAAGAACGGGGACTAGCCCCCCTTCAGTACTTC.

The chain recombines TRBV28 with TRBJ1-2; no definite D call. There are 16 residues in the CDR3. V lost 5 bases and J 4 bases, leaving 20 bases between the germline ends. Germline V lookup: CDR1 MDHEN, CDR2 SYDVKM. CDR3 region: CASSGTWASTSYGYTF. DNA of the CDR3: TGTGCCAGCAGTGGTACGTGGGCCAGCACCTCCTATGGCTACACCTTC.

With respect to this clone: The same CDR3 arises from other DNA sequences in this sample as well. In DNA, the CDR3 is TGTGCCTGGAGTGTAACAGGGGGCGACACTGAAGCTTTCTTT. As protein: CAWSVTGGDTEAFF. V gene TRBV30 combines with J gene TRBJ1-1; 9 nucleotides line up with TRBD1. Looked up from germline, CDR1 is GTSNPN and CDR2 is SVGIG (reference sequence). The CDR3 contains 14 residues. With V trimmed by 0 bases and J by 3 bases, 2 bases remained unmatched.